A single sample gave rise to the 14 T cell receptor beta chains below, sequenced in a study of shared clonotypes between healthy human individuals. The protocol was immunoSEQ multiplex PCR, while the TCRdb copy is restricted to in-frame clones and leaves out a portion. The data hold about 490,000 clones, with 76% observed a single time. Sequencing input: PBMCs. These receptor sequences come from a woman between 40 and 50 years old in good health. Some clones in this sample may be carry-over from other donors' samples.

As to this clone: This sample includes further DNA sequences coding for the same CDR3. V is TRBV7-6 and J is TRBJ2-5, with a tentative D call TRBD2 (7 bases). CDR3 length: 16 residues. The germline V and J ends were trimmed by 3 bases and 4 bases, with 18 bases remaining between them. CDR1 is SGHVS and CDR2 is FNYEAQ in the germline V gene. The chain's CDR3 is CASSLRGGGEGETQYF. For the CDR3, the DNA is TGTGCCAGCAGCTTGAGAGGCGGGGGCGAAGGAGAGACCCAGTACTTC. The variable domain in full, completed from reference TRBV7-6 and TRBJ2-5, reads GAGVSQSPRYKVTKRGQDVALRCDPISGHVSLYWYRQALGQGPEFLTYFNYEAQQDKSGLPNDRFSAERPEGSISTLTIQRTEQRDSAMYRCASSLRGGGEGETQYFGPGTRLLVL.

This clone has just one count. The chain carries TRBV4-1 and TRBJ2-7; no firm D call. Germline assignment: CDR1 MGHRA and CDR2 YSYEKL. The CDR3 runs to 14 residues. V was clipped by 0 bases and J by 7 bases, with 13 bases between them. The CDR3 loop is CASSQDGVFQEQYF. The CDR3 DNA is TGCGCCAGCAGCCAAGATGGGGTATTTCAAGAGCAGTACTTC.

The chain recombines TRBV28 with TRBJ2-7, with TRBD1 identical over 10 bases. Germline V gene sequence: CDR1 MDHEN, CDR2 SYDVKM. The CDR3 length is 16 residues. V gave up 2 bases and J gave up 3 bases; unmatched junction bases: 7. DNA of the CDR3: TGTGCCAGCAGTTTAAAGGGGGGGACAGGGGACTACGAGCAGTACTTC. Amino acids: CASSLKGGTGDYEQYF.

The genes are TRBV18 and TRBJ1-1; TRBD1 aligns across 8 bases. The CDR3 totals 14 residues. The trim removed 3 bases at V and 0 bases at J, leaving 0 bases unmatched. Germline CDR1 is KGHSH and CDR2 is LQKENI. The CDR3 region has the DNA TGTGCCAGCTCACCGGGACAGGTGAACACTGAAGCTTTCTTT. Translation gives CASSPGQVNTEAFF.

This clone appeared a few times. The chain recombines TRBV18 with TRBJ1-5, with D perhaps TRBD1 (5 bases). Trimming removed 4 bases from V and 2 bases from J, with 12 bases in between. This CDR3 spans 15 amino acids. Germline V gene data show CDR1 as KGHSH and CDR2 as LQKENI. In nucleotides, the CDR3 is TGTGCCAGCTCACGAGGACTACAGGGCAATCAGCCCCAGCATTTT. Its protein is CASSRGLQGNQPQHF.

The V call is TRBV5-1, the J call TRBJ2-1; 12 bases are shared with TRBD2. The CDR3 loop spans 16 amino acids. Germline CDR1 is SGHRS and CDR2 is YFSETQ. V lost 4 bases, J lost 8 bases, and 10 bases stayed unmatched. Here the CDR3 reads CASSAATSGSGYEQFF. As DNA, the CDR3 is TGCGCCAGCAGCGCCGCGACTAGCGGGAGTGGGTATGAGCAGTTCTTC. The full variable domain, its missing parts supplied by reference TRBV5-1 and TRBJ2-1, is KAGVTQTPRYLIKTRGQQVTLSCSPISGHRSVSWYQQTPGQGLQFLFEYFSETQRNKGNFPGRFSGRQFSNSRSEMNVSTLELGDSALYLCASSAATSGSGYEQFFGPGTRLTVL.

The V and J genes are TRBV19 and TRBJ2-6; the D gene could be TRBD1 or TRBD2 (6 bases each). CDR1 is LNHDA and CDR2 is SQIVND in the germline V gene (reference sequence). V was pared by 9 bases and J by 2 bases, with 20 bases between. The CDR3 has 17 residues. The CDR3 region is CARLESRGGPGANVLTF. The CDR3 coding sequence is TGTGCCAGGCTAGAGTCCAGGGGAGGACCTGGGGCCAACGTCCTGACTTTC.

The J gene is TRBJ2-3, the V gene TRBV11-2; D unclear. V was shortened by 2 bases and J by 4 bases, with 4 bases between the two germline ends. CDR1 is SGHAT and CDR2 is FQNNGV in the germline V gene. This CDR3 spans 12 amino acids. This CDR3 reads CASSLFSDTQYF. CDR3 nucleotide sequence: TGTGCCAGCAGCTTATTTTCAGATACGCAGTATTTT.

This chain links TRBV5-4 with TRBJ1-3; 7 bases are a match to TRBD1. Trimming removed 0 bases from V and 4 bases from J; junction bases left unmatched: 4. Germline values: CDR1 SGHNT, CDR2 YYREEE (reference sequence). This CDR3 has 15 amino acids. For the CDR3, the DNA is TGTGCCAGCAGCTTGGACAGGGGAGCCGGAAACACCATATATTTT. This codes for CASSLDRGAGNTIYF.

The CDR3 is CASSIPGLAAEQYF. Here the CDR3 DNA reads TGTGCCAGTAGTATCCCGGGACTAGCTGCGGAGCAGTACTTC. This chain joins TRBV19 and TRBJ2-7; 9 bases map to TRBD2. The CDR3 is 14 amino acids. Germline V CDR1 and CDR2: LNHDA, SQIVND (reference sequence). Losses at the gene ends were 3 bases for V and 7 bases for J; bases not matched to a gene: 7.

This clone was seen many times. The CDR3 DNA reads as TGTGCCAGCAGCCCTGGACTAGCGGGAGCCACAGATACGCAGTATTTT. Translating gives CASSPGLAGATDTQYF. The chain joins TRBV4-2 to TRBJ2-3; the match to TRBD2 covers 13 bases. From germline, CDR1 is LGHNA and CDR2 YNFKEQ. Losses at the gene ends were 4 bases for V and 2 bases for J; bases not matched to a gene: 3. CDR3 length equals 16 residues.

The V gene is TRBV27, the J gene TRBJ2-7, with TRBD2 matching over 13 bases. CDR1 is MNHEY and CDR2 is SMNVEV in the germline V gene (reference sequence). The CDR3 runs 14 residues. With 6 bases clipped from V and 12 bases from J, the junction kept 11 bases outside the gene matches. CDR3 amino acids: CASSPRRTSGRRYF. The CDR3 DNA reads TGTGCCAGCAGCCCCAGAAGGACTAGCGGGAGACGGTACTTC.

This clone appeared once. As DNA, the CDR3 is TGTGCCAGCAGCAGACTAGCGGGAGAGGTGTCTACGCAGTATTTT. Translated: CASSRLAGEVSTQYF. V is TRBV2 and J is TRBJ2-3, with TRBD2 matching 12 bases. J was trimmed by 8 bases and V by 6 bases; bases with no gene match: 9. This CDR3 is 15 amino acids long. Germline values: CDR1 SNHLY, CDR2 FYNNEI.

This clone showed up just a few times. V and J are TRBV5-1 and TRBJ1-3; D unclear. Trimming stripped 0 bases from V and 0 bases from J, with 4 bases between. This CDR3 contains 14 residues. Germline V gene sequence: CDR1 SGHRS, CDR2 YFSETQ. The CDR3 coding sequence is TGCGCCAGCAGCTTGGACGGCTCTGGAAACACCATATATTTT. This sequence encodes CASSLDGSGNTIYF.